This is a list of T cell receptor beta chains from one sample in a study of cytomegalovirus exposure and HLA in healthy donors. Generated by immunoSEQ multiplex PCR, the TCRdb table keeps only in-frame clones and is missing some. The data show tens of thousands of clones, with roughly 73% seen just once and 2% to 3% held by the top ten. Sequenced sample: PBMCs. Source of these receptors: a male donor in good health and CMV-seropositive. Both conserved end residues are part of each CDR3. D genes are given only for firm matches. Clone size, where shown, is once, few, many, or a class for clones that have expanded.

TRBJ2-7	TRBD2	NA	TRBV10-2	TGCGCCAGCCGAGGACTAGCGGACTACGAGCAGTACTTC	CASRGLADYEQYF
TRBJ1-2	NA	NA	TRBV6-1	TGTGCCAGCAGAACAATCAACTATGGCTACACCTTC	CASRTINYGYTF
TRBJ1-4	NA	NA	TRBV2	TGTGCCAGCAGTCGTTCTCTTTCGATGGTGGGGGCGGGAGCAACTAATGAAAAACTGTTTTTT	CASSRSLSMVGAGATNEKLFF
TRBJ2-7	NA	NA	TRBV29-1	TGCAGCGTTGAAGATGCGAGCTACGAGCAGTACTTC	CSVEDASYEQYF
TRBJ1-2	TRBD1	NA	TRBV5-6	TGTGCCAGCAGCTTGGCCGAGGTAGGAAACAGGGGAGAGTATGGCTACACCTTC	CASSLAEVGNRGEYGYTF
TRBJ2-3	TRBD2	NA	TRBV4-2	TGTGCCAGCAGCCCGGGACTAGCGGGAGTACTCGCTACGCAGTATTTT	CASSPGLAGVLATQYF
TRBJ2-2	TRBD2	NA	TRBV11-3	TGTGCCAGCAGCCCTCGGACTAGCGGGAGCTCAACCGGGGAGCTGTTTTTT	CASSPRTSGSSTGELFF
TRBJ1-1	NA	NA	TRBV4-2	TGTGCCAGCAGCCCCAAGGAGGGTATGAACACTGAAGCTTTCTTT	CASSPKEGMNTEAFF
TRBJ2-5	TRBD2	NA	TRBV5-4	TGTGCCAGCAGCTTGGCCGGACTAGCTGGGACCCAGTACTTC	CASSLAGLAGTQYF
TRBJ2-7	TRBD2	NA	TRBV28	TGTGCCAGCAGGGCGGGAGGGCCGAGCTACGAGCAGTACTTC	CASRAGGPSYEQYF
TRBJ1-2	NA	NA	TRBV30	TGTGCCTGGAGTTTGGGGGGGGATCCTGGCTACACCTTC	CAWSLGGDPGYTF
TRBJ1-2	TRBD1	NA	TRBV28	TGTGCCAGCAGACTTCGAGGGACAGGGGGTGGCTACACCTTC	CASRLRGTGGGYTF
TRBJ2-1	NA	NA	TRBV2	TGTGCCAGCGAGGGCAATGAGCAGTTCTTC	CASEGNEQFF
TRBJ1-2	NA	few	TRBV30	TGTGCCTGGGGGGGATCGGACAGAACTCCCCGCTACACCTTC	CAWGGSDRTPRYTF
TRBJ1-1	NA	NA	TRBV18	TGTGCCAGCTTAACAGGGTTCTCTGAAGCTTTCTTT	CASLTGFSEAFF